The rows below give T cell receptor beta chains drawn from one sample of a study of blood T cell repertoires in COVID-19. Profiling relied on immunoSEQ multiplex PCR, and the TCRdb table lists in-frame clones only, not all of them. The sample lists hundreds of thousands of clones; around 90% were seen once. Material: peripheral blood. Source of these receptors: a woman aged 35 to 49 with COVID-19, enrolled during active disease. The CDR3 runs from the conserved cysteine through the conserved F or W. D genes are given only for firm matches. Size values are once, few and many counts, or a class for expanded clones, and some rows have none.

d_call v_call clone_size cdr3_aa
TRBD1 TRBV28 once CASSGPSGGRTEAFF
NA TRBV12-3/TRBV12-4 NA CASSYAGDQPQHF
NA TRBV7-3 NA CASSLGLENTEAFF
NA TRBV4-1 few CASSQVGLSLYEQYF
NA TRBV28 NA CASKLQGGYGYTF
TRBD1 TRBV7-9 NA CASSFQGAGDEKLFF
NA TRBV28 NA CASSIQGTLVSGNTIYF
TRBD1 TRBV15 NA CATSGQGPSGNTIYF
NA TRBV19 NA CASSSTGGSYTF
TRBD1 TRBV6-2/TRBV6-3 NA CASSWGTGGYSPLHF
NA TRBV12-3/TRBV12-4 NA CASSSADRFVYTF
TRBD1 TRBV5-4 NA CASREGQGPYGYTF
NA TRBV29-1 NA CSVEKQGQNYGYTF
TRBD1 TRBV30 NA CALRDSLYEQYF
TRBD2 TRBV7-6 NA CASSLAVRETSGRSNEQFF
NA TRBV27 NA CASMRVPGGTEAFF
NA TRBV29-1 NA CSVEDGWGLKNIQYF
TRBD1 TRBV6-6 NA CASSSGQGVSNQPQHF
TRBD2 TRBV7-2 NA CASSLSSGGAQITDTQYF
TRBD2 TRBV5-5 NA CASTPGGTAWETQYF
TRBD1 TRBV29-1 NA CSVDLGTDRGTQYF
NA TRBV6-2/TRBV6-3 NA CASSYSGQTLTYEQYF
NA TRBV6-5 NA CASRDDSYSGKLFF
NA TRBV27 NA CASSFRPGLPNIQYF
NA TRBV4-1 NA CASSQERRQTSYNEQFF